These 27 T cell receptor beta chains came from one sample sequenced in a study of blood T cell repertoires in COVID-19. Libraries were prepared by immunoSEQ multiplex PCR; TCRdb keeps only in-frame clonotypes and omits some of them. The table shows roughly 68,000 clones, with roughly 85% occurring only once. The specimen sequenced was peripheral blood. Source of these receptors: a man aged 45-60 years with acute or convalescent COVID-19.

CDR3 sequence (DNA): TGTGCCACCGGGACAACTTACAATGAGCAGTTCTTC. Protein sequence: CATGTTYNEQFF. The V call is TRBV24-1, the J call TRBJ2-1, with a possible D match to TRBD1 (6 bases). CDR1 and CDR2 from the germline V gene are KGHDR and SFDVKD. This CDR3 spans 12 amino acids. V gave up 9 bases and J gave up 4 bases, with 9 bases separating them.

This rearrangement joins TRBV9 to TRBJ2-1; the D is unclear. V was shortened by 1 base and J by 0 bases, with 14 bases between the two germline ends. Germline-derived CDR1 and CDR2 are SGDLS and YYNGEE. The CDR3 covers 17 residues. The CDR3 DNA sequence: TGTGCCAGCAGCGTAACACAGAGATCAAGCTCCTACAATGAGCAGTTCTTC. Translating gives CASSVTQRSSSYNEQFF.

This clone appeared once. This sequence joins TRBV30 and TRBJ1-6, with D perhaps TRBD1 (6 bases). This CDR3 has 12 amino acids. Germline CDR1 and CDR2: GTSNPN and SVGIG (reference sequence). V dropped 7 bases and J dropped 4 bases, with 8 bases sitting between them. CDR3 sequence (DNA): TGTGCCTTCCAGGGGTATAATTCACCCCTCCACTTT. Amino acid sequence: CAFQGYNSPLHF.

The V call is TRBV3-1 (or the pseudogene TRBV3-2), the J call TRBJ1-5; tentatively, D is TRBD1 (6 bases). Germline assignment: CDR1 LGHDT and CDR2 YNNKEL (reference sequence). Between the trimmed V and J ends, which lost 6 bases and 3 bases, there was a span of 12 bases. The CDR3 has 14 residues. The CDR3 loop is CASRDGQPNQPQHF. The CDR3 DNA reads TGTGCCAGCAGGGACGGACAGCCCAATCAGCCCCAGCATTTT.

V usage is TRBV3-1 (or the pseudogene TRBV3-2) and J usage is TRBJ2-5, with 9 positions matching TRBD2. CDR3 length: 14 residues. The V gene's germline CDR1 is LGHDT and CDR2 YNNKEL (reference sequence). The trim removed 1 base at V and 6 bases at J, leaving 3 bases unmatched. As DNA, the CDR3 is TGTGCCAGCAGCCAAGCAAGCGGGGGGAAGACCCAGTACTTC. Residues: CASSQASGGKTQYF.

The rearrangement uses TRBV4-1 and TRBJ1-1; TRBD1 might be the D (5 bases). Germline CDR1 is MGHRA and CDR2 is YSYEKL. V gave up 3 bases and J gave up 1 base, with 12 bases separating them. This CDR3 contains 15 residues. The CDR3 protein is CASSQEGRGNTEAFF. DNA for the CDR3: TGCGCCAGCAGCCAGGAGGGACGGGGGAACACTGAAGCTTTCTTT.

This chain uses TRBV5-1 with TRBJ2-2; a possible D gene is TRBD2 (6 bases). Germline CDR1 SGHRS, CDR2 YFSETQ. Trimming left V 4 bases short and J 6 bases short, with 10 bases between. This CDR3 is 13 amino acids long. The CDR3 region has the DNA TGCGCCAGCAGCATTAGCGGACCCGGGGAGCTGTTTTTT. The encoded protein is CASSISGPGELFF.

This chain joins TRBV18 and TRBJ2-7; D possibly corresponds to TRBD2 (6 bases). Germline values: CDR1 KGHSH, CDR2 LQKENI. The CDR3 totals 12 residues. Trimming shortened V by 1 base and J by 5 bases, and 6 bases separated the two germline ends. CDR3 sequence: CASSPRGDEQYF. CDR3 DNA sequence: TGTGCCAGCTCACCACGGGGGGACGAGCAGTACTTC.

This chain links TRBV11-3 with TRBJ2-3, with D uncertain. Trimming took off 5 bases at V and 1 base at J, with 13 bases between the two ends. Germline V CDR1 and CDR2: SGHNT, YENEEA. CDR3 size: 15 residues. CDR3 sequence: CASSPRSGGTDTQYF. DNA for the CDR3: TGTGCCAGCAGCCCCCGAAGTGGAGGCACAGATACGCAGTATTTT.

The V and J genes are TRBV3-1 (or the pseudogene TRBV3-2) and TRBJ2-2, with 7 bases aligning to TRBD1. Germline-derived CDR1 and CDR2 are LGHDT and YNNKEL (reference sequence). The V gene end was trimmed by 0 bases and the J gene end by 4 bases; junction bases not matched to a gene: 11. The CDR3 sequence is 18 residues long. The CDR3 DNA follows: TGTGCCAGCAGCCAAGATGAATTTGGGGACAGCACCACCGGGGAGCTGTTTTTT. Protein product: CASSQDEFGDSTTGELFF.

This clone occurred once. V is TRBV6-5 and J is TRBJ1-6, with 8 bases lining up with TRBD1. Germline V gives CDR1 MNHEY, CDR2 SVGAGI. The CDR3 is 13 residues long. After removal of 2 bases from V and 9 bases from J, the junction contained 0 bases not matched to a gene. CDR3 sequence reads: CASSYDRGSPLHF. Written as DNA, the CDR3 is TGTGCCAGCAGTTACGACAGGGGTTCACCCCTCCACTTT.

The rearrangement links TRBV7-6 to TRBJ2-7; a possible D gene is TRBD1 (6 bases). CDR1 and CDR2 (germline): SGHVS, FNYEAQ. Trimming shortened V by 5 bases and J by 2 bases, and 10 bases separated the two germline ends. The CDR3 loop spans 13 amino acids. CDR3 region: CASSPGQPYEQYV. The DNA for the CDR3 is TGTGCCAGCAGCCCGGGACAACCCTACGAGCAGTACGTC.

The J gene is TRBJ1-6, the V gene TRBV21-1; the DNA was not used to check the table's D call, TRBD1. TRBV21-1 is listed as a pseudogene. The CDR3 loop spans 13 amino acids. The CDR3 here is CASYRKNNSPLHF. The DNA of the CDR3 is TGTGCCAGCTACAGGAAAAATAATTCACCCCTCCACTTT.

CDR3 nucleotides: TGTGCCAGCAGCGAAGGACAGGGCTACGAGCAGTACGTC. Amino acids: CASSEGQGYEQYV. The chain couples TRBV11-1 to TRBJ2-7; 8 nucleotides line up with TRBD1. The germline V gene encodes CDR1 SGHAT and CDR2 FQDESV (reference sequence). The ends lost 5 bases at V and 3 bases at J; junction bases unmatched: 3. The CDR3 length is 13 residues.

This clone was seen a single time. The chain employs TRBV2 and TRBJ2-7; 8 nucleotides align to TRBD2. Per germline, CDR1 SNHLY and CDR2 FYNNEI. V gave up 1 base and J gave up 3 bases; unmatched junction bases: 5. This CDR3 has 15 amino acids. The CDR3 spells CASSEDLAGYYEQYF. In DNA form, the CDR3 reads TGTGCCAGCAGTGAAGATCTAGCGGGCTACTACGAGCAGTACTTC.

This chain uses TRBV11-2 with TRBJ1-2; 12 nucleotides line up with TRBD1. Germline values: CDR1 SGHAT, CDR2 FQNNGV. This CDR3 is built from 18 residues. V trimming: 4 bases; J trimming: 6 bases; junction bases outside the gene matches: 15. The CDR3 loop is CASSSHFSGTGGVNGYTF. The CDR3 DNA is TGTGCCAGCAGCTCCCATTTTTCCGGGACAGGGGGCGTTAATGGCTACACCTTC.

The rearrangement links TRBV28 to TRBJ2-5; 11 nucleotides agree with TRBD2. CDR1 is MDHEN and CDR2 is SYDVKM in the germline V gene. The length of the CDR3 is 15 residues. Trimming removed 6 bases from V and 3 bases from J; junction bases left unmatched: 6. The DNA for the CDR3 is TGTGCCAGCAGCCGGGATAGCGGGGGGGAAGAGACCCAGTACTTC. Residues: CASSRDSGGEETQYF.

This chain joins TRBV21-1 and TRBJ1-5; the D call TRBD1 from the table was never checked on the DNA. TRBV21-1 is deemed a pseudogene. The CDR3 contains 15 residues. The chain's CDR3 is CASAPGQQSNQPQHF. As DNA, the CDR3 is TGTGCCAGCGCCCCCGGACAGCAGTCTAATCAGCCCCAGCATTTT.

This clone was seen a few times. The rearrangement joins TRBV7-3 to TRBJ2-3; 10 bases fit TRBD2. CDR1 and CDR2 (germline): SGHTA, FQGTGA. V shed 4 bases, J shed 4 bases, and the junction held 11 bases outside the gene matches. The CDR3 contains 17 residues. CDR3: CASSSITGTSDADTQYF. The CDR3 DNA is TGTGCCAGCAGCTCCATAACCGGGACTAGCGATGCAGATACGCAGTATTTT.

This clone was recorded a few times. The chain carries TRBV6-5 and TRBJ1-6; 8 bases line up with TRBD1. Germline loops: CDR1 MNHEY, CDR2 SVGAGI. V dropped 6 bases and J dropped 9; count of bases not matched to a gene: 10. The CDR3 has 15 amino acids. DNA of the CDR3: TGTGCCAGCAGGCACACGCAGGGGGCGGGTTCACCCCTCCACTTT. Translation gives CASRHTQGAGSPLHF.

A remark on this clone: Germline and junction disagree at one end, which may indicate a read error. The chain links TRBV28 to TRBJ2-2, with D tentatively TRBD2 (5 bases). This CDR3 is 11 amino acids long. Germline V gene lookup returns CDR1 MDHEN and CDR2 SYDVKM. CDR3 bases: TGTGCCATACATAGCACCGGGAAGCTGTTTTTT. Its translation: CAIHSTGKLFF.

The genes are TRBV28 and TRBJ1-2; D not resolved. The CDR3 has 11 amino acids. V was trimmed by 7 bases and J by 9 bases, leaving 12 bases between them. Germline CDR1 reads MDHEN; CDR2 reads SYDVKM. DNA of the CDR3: TGTGCCAGCACCAACTCGAAGCGCTACACCTTC. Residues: CASTNSKRYTF.

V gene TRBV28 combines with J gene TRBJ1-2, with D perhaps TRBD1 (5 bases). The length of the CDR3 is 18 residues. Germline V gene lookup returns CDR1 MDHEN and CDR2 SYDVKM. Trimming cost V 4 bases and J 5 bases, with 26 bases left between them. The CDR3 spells CASSSNGRRQGRGYGYTF. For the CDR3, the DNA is TGTGCCAGCAGTTCTAACGGGAGACGGCAGGGTCGAGGATATGGCTACACCTTC.

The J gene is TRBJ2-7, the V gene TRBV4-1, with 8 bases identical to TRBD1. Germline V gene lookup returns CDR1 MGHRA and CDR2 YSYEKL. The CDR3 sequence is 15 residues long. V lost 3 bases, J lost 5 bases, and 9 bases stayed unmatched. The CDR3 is CASSQGDRFNNEQYF. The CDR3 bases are TGCGCCAGCAGCCAGGGGGACAGGTTTAACAACGAGCAGTACTTC.

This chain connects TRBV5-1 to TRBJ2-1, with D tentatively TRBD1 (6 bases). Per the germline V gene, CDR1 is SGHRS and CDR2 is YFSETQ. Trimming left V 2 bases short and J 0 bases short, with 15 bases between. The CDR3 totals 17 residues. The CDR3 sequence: CASSLGQGSASYNEQFF. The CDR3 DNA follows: TGCGCCAGCAGCTTAGGGCAGGGGTCAGCCTCCTACAATGAGCAGTTCTTC. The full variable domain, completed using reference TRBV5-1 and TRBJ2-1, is KAGVTQTPRYLIKTRGQQVTLSCSPISGHRSVSWYQQTPGQGLQFLFEYFSETQRNKGNFPGRFSGRQFSNSRSEMNVSTLELGDSALYLCASSLGQGSASYNEQFFGPGTRLTVL.

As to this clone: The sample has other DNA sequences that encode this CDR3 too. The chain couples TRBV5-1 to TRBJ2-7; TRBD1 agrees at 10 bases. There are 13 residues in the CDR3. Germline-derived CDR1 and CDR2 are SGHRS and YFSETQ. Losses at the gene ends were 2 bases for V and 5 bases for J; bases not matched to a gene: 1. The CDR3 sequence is CASSLGQGDEQYV. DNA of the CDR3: TGCGCCAGCAGCTTAGGACAGGGGGACGAGCAGTACGTC.

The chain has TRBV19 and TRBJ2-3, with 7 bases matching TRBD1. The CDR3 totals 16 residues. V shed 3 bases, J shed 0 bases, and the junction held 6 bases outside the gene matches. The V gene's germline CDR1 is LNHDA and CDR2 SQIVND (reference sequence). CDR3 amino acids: CASSIVGTASTDTQYF. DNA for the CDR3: TGTGCCAGTAGTATTGTGGGGACAGCGAGCACAGATACGCAGTATTTT.